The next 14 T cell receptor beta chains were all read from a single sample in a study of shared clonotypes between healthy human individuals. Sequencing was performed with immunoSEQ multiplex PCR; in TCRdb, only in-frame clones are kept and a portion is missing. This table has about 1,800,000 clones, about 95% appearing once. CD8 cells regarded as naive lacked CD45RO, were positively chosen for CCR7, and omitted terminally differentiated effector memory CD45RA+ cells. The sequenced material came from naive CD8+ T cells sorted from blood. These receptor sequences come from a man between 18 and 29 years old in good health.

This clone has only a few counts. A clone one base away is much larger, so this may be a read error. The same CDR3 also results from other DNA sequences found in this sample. The chain's CDR3 is CASSGETQYF. The CDR3 DNA follows: TGTGCCAGCAGCGGAGAGACCCAGTACTTC. This chain uses TRBV13 with TRBJ2-5; D not certain. This CDR3 is 10 amino acids long. The germline V gene has CDR1 PRHDT and CDR2 FYEKMQ (reference sequence). V gave up 5 bases and J gave up 4 bases, with 2 bases separating them.

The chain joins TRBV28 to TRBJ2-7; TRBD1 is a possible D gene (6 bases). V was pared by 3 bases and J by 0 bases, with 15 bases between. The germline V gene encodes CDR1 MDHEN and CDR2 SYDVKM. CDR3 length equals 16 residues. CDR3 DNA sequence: TGTGCCAGCAGTTTGGCCCTGGGGGACAACTCCTACGAGCAGTACTTC. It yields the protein CASSLALGDNSYEQYF.

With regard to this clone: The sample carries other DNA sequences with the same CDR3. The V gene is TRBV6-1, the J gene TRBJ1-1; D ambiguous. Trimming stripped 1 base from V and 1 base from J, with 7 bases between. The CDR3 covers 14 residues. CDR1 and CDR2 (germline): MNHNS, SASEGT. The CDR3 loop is CASSEEVTNTEAFF. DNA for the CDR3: TGTGCCAGCAGTGAAGAGGTGACGAACACTGAAGCTTTCTTT.

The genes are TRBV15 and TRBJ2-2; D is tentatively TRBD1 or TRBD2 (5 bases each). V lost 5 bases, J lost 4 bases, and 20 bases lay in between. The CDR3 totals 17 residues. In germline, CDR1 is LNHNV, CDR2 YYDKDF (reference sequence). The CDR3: CATSDSGALTPTGELFF. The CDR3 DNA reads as TGTGCCACCAGCGACTCCGGGGCCCTCACCCCCACCGGGGAGCTGTTTTTT.

CDR3 nucleotide sequence: TGTGCCAGCAGCTCCGAGACAGGGGTGGCCGGGGAGCTGTTTTTT. This gives the protein CASSSETGVAGELFF. This chain links TRBV7-9 with TRBJ2-2; TRBD1 matches at 8 bases. The CDR3 consists of 15 residues. The germline gives CDR1 SEHNR, CDR2 FQNEAQ (reference sequence). V trimming: 4 bases; J trimming: 6 bases; junction bases outside the gene matches: 7.

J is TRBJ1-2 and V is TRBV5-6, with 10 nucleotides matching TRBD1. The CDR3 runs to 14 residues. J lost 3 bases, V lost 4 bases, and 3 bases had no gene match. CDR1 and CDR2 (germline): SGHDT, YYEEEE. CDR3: CASSGTGDHYGYTF. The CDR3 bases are TGTGCCAGCAGCGGGACAGGGGATCACTATGGCTACACCTTC.

CDR3 coding DNA: TGTGCCAGCAGCGTCACCGGGATCGGATACGAGCAGTACTTC. Protein sequence: CASSVTGIGYEQYF. The V call is TRBV9, the J call TRBJ2-7; a weak D match, TRBD2 (5 bases). Trimming removed 2 bases at V and 4 bases at J, with 13 bases between. The CDR3 is 14 residues long. Germline loops: CDR1 SGDLS, CDR2 YYNGEE.

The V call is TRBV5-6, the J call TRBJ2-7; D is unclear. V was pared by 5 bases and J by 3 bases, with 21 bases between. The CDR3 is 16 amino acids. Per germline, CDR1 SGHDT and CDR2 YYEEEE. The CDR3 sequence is CASSSAGKNPFYEQYF. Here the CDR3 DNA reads TGTGCCAGCAGTTCCGCCGGAAAAAACCCCTTCTACGAGCAGTACTTC.

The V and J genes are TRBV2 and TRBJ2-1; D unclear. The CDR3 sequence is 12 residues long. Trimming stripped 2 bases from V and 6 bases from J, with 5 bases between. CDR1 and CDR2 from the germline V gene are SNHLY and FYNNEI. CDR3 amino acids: CASSEPSNEQFF. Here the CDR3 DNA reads TGTGCCAGCAGTGAACCCAGCAATGAGCAGTTCTTC.

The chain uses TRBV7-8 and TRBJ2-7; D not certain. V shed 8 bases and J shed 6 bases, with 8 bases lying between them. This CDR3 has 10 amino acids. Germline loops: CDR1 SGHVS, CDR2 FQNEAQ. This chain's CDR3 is CASAQSEQYF. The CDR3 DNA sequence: TGTGCCAGCGCTCAATCCGAGCAGTACTTC.

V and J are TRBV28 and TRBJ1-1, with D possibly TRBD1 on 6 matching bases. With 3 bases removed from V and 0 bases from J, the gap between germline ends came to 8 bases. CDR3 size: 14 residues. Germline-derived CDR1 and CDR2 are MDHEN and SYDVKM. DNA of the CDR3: TGTGCCAGCAGTTTTGGACAGCTGAACACTGAAGCTTTCTTT. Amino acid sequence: CASSFGQLNTEAFF.

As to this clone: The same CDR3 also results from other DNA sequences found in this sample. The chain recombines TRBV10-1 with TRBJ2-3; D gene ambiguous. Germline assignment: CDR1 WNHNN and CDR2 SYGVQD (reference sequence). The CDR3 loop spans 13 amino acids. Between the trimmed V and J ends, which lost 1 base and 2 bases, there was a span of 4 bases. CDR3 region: CASSELVTDTQYF. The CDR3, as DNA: TGCGCCAGCAGTGAGTTGGTCACAGATACGCAGTATTTT.

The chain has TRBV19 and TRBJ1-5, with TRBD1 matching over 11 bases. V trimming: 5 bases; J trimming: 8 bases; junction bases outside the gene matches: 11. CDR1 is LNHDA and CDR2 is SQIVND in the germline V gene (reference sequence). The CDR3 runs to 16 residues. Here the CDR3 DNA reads TGTGCCAGTAGTTTACGGACAGGGGGCTATGAGGAGCCCCAGCATTTT. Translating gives CASSLRTGGYEEPQHF.

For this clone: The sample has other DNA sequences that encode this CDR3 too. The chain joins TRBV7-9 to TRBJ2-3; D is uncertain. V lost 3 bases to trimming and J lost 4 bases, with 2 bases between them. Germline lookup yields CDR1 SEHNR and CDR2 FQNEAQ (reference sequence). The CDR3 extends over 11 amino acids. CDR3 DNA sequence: TGTGCCAGCAGCTTTCCAGATACGCAGTATTTT. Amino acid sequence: CASSFPDTQYF.